The sequence of this TCR beta chain was determined in a study of CD8+CD57+ T cells in acquired aplastic anemia. Study context: The DNA of sorted CD4+ and CD8+ cells averaged roughly 3.2 ug. Study-level points and caveats: Significance was not reached for CD8+ Simpson's diversity between patients and controls. There were fewer than 35 CD8+ CDR3 sequences that occurred in both patients and controls.

Sequencing was done on patients that had shown CD8+CD57+ cell expansion by flow cytometry. The germline V gene has CDR1 MNHNS and CDR2 SASEGT. J was trimmed by 2 bases and V by 5 bases; bases with no gene match: 1. This CDR3 has 13 amino acids. Genomic DNA constituted the template upon which TCR beta VDJ and CDR3 profiling was performed. TCRdb used MiXCR to reprocess the reads, holding one entry per CDR3 protein. The sample records 120,000 or so distinct CDR3 sequences, 30% to 45% being singletons. With regard to this clonotype: Its target is not known.

This TCR was sampled from a human donor with aplastic anemia. The V gene is TRBV6-1, the J gene TRBJ2-7; 9 bases fit TRBD1. Material for sequencing was sorted CD4+, CD8+, or CD8+CD57+ T cells (not recorded which) from PBMCs. The CDR3 sequence: CASSRTGAYEQYV. The CDR3 nucleotides read TGTGCCAGCAGTCGGACAGGGGCCTACGAGCAGTACGTC.